The subject of this entry is one T cell receptor (beta chain). Its antigen is unidentified. The entry originates in a study of T cell responses to AZD1222 COVID-19 vaccine. The table came from immunoSEQ multiplex PCR; TCRdb's copy has only in-frame clones and leaves some out. The sample has about 120,000 clones, approximately 90% seen once. Timing groups of about 4 and about 12 weeks for second doses were pooled. General study findings and limits: Reportedly, nearly half of unique spike TCRs recognized epitopes outside B.1.351/B.1.1.7 mutations. Females made up more of the donors, who were largely white British, and clonal diversity may have come out too low.

The sample in question was peripheral blood, obtained 28 days after the second AZD1222 dose. The sequence was collected from an adult who received the AZD1222 COVID-19 vaccine.

CDR3 coding DNA: TGCAGCGTTGAAGGGGTAGAGAACTATGGCTACACCTTC. Protein product: CSVEGVENYGYTF. The rearrangement links TRBV29-1 to TRBJ1-2; D ambiguous. Germline V lookup: CDR1 SQVTM, CDR2 ANQGSEA. This CDR3 is 13 amino acids long. Deletions cut 1 base from V and 2 bases from J, with 8 bases between.